Described below is a single TCR beta chain sequence and its context. Its antigen is unknown. No base qualities exist here, and no much larger clone lies one base off it. In Seattle, one collaborating source enrolled patients while the infection was active and tracked those patients longitudinally over the course of disease. Whole blood was collected in K2EDTA tubes by collaborating institutions according to the institutions' own protocols. For TCRbeta analysis, collaborators shipped samples in one of three forms: frozen whole blood, isolated PBMCs, or DNA extracted from either of those sample types. The CDR3, from cysteine to phenylalanine, totals 14 residues. CDR3 DNA only is kept here, 42 bases in frame from base 1. At the junction V is shortened by 5 bases and J by 6 bases, with 16 bases in between. The CDR1 and CDR2 encoded by the germline V gene are MDHEN and SYDVKM. These data belong to a study of blood T cell repertoires in COVID-19 (dated by TCRdb to the early 2020s). Regarding the complete study: Collaborator samples came from the United States, Italy and Spain and covered acute and convalescent phases of COVID-19. The repertoires were made available in a free public database intended to serve as a resource for research on the immune response to SARS-CoV-2. The sample metadata nearly always contained a de-identified subject ID, COVID-19 status, age in years and sex. The samples were drawn from two sources: the first 160 participants of the ongoing ImmuneRACE study, and 1,254 subjects contributed by 6 global collaborators. The dataset comprised deeply sampled blood TCRbeta repertoires from subjects exposed to, actively infected with, or recovered from COVID-19. Where HLA class I and class II types were available, the types were taken from metadata supplied by the sample provider, not from assay-based typing. The prospective study material was composed of cDNA or gDNA derived from T cells, B-cell-depleted T cells, or PBMCs.

Study-wide findings and limitations: Clinical and demographic metadata were provided uncurated, with the amount varying by source and participant.

TCRbeta CDR3 regions were amplified from genomic DNA using the immunoSEQ Assay, a bias-controlled multiplex PCR. The published analysis was carried out like this. Nucleated cell counts per sample were estimated from amplification of reference gene primers within the assay. Sequence reads were collapsed and filtered to measure the absolute abundance of every unique TCRbeta CDR3 rearrangement. For each sample, productive Simpson clonality was calculated by taking the square root of Simpson's diversity index across productive rearrangements. The source is immuneACCESS, and TCRdb retained only in-frame sequences with V and J called. Part of the clones is not carried over; for the studies checked, unresolved V genes explain less than half of this, and the remainder is unexplained. V and J calls and clone size are those listed in that table; D and trimming were worked out from the DNA. Counted in this sample were approximately 340,000 clones; roughly 87% of them appeared once. The ten biggest clones cover approximately 9.3% of the sample.

The rearrangement combines TRBV28 with TRBJ1-1; the D gene is not confidently resolved. Sequencing input: peripheral blood. The clonotype comes from a young man with COVID-19, enrolled during active disease. The CDR3 region reads CASSPLGFRAEAFF. The nucleotides are TGTGCCAGCAGTCCCCTTGGTTTTAGAGCTGAAGCTTTCTTT.